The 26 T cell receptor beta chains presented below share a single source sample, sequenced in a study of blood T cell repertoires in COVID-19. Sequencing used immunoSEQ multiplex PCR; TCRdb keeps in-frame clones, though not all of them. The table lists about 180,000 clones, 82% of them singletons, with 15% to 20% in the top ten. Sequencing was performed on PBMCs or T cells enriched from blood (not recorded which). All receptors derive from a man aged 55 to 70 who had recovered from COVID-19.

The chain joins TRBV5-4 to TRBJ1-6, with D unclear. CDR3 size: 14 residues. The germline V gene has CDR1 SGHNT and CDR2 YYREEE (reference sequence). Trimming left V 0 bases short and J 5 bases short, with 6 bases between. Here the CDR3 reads CASSLGHNNSPLHF. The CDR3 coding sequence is TGTGCCAGCAGCTTGGGTCACAATAATTCACCCCTCCACTTT.

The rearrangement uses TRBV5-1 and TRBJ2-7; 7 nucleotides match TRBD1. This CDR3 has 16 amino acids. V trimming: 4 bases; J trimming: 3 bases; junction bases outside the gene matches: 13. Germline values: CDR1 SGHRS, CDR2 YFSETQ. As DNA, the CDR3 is TGCGCCAGCAGCCCCCCCCGGGACAGAATAGTCTACGAGCAGTACTTC. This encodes CASSPPRDRIVYEQYF.

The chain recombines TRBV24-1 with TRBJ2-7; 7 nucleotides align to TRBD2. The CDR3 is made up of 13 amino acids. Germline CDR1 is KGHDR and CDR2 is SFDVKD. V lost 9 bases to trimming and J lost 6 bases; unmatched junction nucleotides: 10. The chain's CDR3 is CATSRGGKPEQYF. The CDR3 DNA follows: TGTGCCACCTCAAGGGGAGGGAAGCCCGAGCAGTACTTC.

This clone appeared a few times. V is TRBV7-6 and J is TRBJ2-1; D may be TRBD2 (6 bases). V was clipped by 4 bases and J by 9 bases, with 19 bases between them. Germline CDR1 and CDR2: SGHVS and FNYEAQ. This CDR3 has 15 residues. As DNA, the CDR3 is TGTGCCAGCAGCTCCGGGACTCCCCCGAGGGGTGAGCAGTTCTTC. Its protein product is CASSSGTPPRGEQFF.

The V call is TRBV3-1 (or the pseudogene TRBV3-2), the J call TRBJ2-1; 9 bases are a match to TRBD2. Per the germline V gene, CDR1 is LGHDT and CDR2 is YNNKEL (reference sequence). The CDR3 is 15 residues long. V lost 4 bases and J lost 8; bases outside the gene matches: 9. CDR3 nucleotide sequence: TGTGCCAGCAGCCGTGAGACTAGCGGTTGGGATGAGCAGTTCTTC. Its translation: CASSRETSGWDEQFF.

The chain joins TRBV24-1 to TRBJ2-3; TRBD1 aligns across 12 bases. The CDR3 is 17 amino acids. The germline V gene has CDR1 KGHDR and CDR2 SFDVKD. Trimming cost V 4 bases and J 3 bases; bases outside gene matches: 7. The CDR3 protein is CATSDPGGQGATDTQYF. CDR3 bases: TGTGCCACCAGTGACCCGGGGGGACAGGGGGCAACAGATACGCAGTATTTT.

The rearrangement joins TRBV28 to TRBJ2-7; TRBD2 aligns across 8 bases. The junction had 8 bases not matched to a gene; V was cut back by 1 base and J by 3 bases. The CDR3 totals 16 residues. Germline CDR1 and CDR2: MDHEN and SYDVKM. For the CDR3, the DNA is TGTGCCAGCAGTTTATTGGTAGCGGGGTCCCGCTACGAGCAGTACTTC. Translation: CASSLLVAGSRYEQYF.

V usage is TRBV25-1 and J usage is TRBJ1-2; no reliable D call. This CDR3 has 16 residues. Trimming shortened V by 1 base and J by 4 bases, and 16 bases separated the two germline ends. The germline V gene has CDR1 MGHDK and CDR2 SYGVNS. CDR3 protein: CASSEFFFGGPYGYTF. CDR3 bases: TGTGCCAGCAGTGAATTCTTTTTCGGCGGTCCCTATGGCTACACCTTC.

The CDR3 is CASSESGHSGTEAFF. CDR3 nucleotide sequence: TGTGCCAGCAGTGAATCGGGACACTCAGGCACTGAAGCTTTCTTT. This chain links TRBV2 with TRBJ1-1; maybe TRBD1 (6 bases). Germline V gives CDR1 SNHLY, CDR2 FYNNEI. The CDR3 runs 15 residues. Trimming took 2 bases from V and 4 from J, leaving 14 bases between them.

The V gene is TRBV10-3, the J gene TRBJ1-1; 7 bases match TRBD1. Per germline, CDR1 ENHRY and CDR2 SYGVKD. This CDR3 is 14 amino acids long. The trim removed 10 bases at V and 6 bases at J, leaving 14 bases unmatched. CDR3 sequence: CATLIGQGGPEAFF. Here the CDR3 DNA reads TGTGCCACCCTTATCGGGCAGGGGGGACCTGAAGCTTTCTTT.

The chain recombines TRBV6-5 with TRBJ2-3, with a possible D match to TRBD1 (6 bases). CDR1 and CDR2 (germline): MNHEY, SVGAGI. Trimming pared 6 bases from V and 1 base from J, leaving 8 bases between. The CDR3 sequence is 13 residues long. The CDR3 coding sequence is TGTGCCAGCAGCAGGGGAGGCACAGATACGCAGTATTTT. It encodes CASSRGGTDTQYF.

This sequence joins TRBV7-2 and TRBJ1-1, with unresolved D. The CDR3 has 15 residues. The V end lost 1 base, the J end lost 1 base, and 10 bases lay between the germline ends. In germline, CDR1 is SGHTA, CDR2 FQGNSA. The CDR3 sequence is CASSLGWGENTEAFF. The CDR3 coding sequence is TGTGCCAGCAGCTTAGGATGGGGAGAGAACACTGAAGCTTTCTTT.

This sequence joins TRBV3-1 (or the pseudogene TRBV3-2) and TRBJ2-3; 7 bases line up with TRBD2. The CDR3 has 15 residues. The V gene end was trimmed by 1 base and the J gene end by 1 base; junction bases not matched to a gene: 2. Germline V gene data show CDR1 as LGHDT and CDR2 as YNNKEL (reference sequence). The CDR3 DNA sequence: TGTGCCAGCAGCCAAGGGGCGGGAGGCACAGATACGCAGTATTTT. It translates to CASSQGAGGTDTQYF.

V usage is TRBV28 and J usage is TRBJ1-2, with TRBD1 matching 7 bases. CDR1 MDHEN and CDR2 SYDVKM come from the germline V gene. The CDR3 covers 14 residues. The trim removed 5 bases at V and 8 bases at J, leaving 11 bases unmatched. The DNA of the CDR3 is TGTGCCAGCAGTCCTCCAGGGGGACCCATGGGCTACACCTTC. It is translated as CASSPPGGPMGYTF.

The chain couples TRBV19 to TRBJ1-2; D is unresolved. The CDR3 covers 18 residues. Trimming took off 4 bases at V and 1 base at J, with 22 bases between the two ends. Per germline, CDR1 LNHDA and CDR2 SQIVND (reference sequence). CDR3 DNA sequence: TGTGCCAGTAGTACGAAAACCCTCGGACTGACGAATAACTATGGCTACACCTTC. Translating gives CASSTKTLGLTNNYGYTF.

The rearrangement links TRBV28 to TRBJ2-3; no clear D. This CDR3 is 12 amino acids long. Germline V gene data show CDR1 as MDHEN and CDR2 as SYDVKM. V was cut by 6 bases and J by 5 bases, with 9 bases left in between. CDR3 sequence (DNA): TGTGCCAGCAGCACCTCAGTAGATACGCAGTATTTT. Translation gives CASSTSVDTQYF.

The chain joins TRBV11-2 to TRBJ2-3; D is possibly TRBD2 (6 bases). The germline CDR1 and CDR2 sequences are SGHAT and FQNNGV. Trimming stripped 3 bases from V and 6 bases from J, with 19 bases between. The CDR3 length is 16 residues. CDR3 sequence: CASSFDQGGAGDTQYF. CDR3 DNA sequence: TGTGCCAGCAGCTTCGACCAGGGCGGGGCAGGGGATACGCAGTATTTT.

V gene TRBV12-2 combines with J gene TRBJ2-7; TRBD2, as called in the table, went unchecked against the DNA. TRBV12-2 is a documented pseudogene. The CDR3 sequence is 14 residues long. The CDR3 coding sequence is TGTGCAAGTCGCCCTAGCCGGGGGGGCTACGAGCAGTACTTC. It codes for CASRPSRGGYEQYF.

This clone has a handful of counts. CDR3 bases: TGTGCCAGCAGCTCGACTAGCGGGAGACCAGATACGCAGTATTTT. Translation gives CASSSTSGRPDTQYF. This chain joins TRBV5-4 and TRBJ2-3; TRBD2 matches 12 bases. The CDR3 length is 15 residues. With 3 bases clipped from V and 4 bases from J, the junction kept 3 bases outside the gene matches. Per germline, CDR1 SGHNT and CDR2 YYREEE (reference sequence).

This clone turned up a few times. CDR3 coding DNA: TGTGCCAGCAGCCAAGTTCTCGGGTCCGGGGAGCTGTTTTTT. Translating it yields CASSQVLGSGELFF. V gene TRBV14 combines with J gene TRBJ2-2; unclear D gene. With 1 base removed from V and 6 bases from J, the gap between germline ends came to 9 bases. The CDR3 consists of 14 residues. The germline V gene encodes CDR1 SGHDN and CDR2 FVKESK.

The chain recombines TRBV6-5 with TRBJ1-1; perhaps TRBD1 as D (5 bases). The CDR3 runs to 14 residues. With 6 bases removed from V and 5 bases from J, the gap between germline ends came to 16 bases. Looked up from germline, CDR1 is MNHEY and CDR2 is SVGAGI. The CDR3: CASRAGTQGTEAFF. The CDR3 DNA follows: TGTGCCAGCAGGGCGGGAACCCAGGGAACTGAAGCTTTCTTT.

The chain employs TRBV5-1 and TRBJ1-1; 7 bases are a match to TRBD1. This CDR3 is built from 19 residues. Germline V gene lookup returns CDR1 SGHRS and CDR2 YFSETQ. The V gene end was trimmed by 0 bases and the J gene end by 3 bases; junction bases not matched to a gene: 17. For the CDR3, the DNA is TGCGCCAGCAGCTTGGAGAGACAGGGAGCGATGCGGTTGGACACTGAAGCTTTCTTT. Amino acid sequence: CASSLERQGAMRLDTEAFF.

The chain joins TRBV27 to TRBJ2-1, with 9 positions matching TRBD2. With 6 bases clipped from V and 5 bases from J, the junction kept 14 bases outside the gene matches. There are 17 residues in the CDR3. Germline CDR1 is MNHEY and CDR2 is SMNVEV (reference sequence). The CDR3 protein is CASSSLGRGGPHNEQFF. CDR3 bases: TGTGCCAGCAGCTCCCTAGGGCGGGGGGGGCCCCACAATGAGCAGTTCTTC.

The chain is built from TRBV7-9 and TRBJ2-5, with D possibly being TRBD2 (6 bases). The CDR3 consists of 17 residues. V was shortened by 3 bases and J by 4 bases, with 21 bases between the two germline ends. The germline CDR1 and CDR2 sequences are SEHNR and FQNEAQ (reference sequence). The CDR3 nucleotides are TGTGCCAGCAGCTTGTTTAAGGTTGGACTACAAGGAGAGACCCAGTACTTC. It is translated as CASSLFKVGLQGETQYF.

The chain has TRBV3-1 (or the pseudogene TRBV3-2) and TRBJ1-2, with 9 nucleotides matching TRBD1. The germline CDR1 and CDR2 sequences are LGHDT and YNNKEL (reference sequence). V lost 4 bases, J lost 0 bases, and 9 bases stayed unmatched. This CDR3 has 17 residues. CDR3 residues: CASSPSGTGKTNYGYTF. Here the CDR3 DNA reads TGTGCCAGCAGCCCTTCCGGGACAGGGAAGACTAACTATGGCTACACCTTC.

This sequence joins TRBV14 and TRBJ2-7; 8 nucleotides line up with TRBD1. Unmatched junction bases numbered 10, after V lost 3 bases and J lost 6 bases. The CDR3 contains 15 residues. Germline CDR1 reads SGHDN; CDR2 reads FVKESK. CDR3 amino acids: CASSQAAGGHGEQYF. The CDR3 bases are TGTGCCAGCAGCCAGGCAGCAGGGGGCCACGGCGAGCAGTACTTC.